The 11 T cell receptor beta chains presented below share a single source sample, sequenced in a study of blood T cell repertoires in COVID-19 (TCRdb year 2020). Library generation was performed with the immunoSEQ multiplex PCR assay. TCRdb obtained this table from immuneACCESS and retained in-frame rearrangements with V and J assigned. These tables miss some clones; where compared with another copy, unresolved V genes account for less than half of the shortfall, and the remainder is unexplained. A total of about 250,000 clones appear in this sample, nearly 90% of them only once. The ten biggest clones cover about 0.8% of the sample. The sample taken for sequencing was peripheral blood. These receptors were taken from a woman aged 30 to 39 with acute or convalescent COVID-19.

This chain connects TRBV4-3 to TRBJ2-7, with unresolved D. The germline gives CDR1 LGHNA, CDR2 YSLEER. Trimming shortened V by 0 bases and J by 2 bases, and 8 bases separated the two germline ends. The CDR3 extends over 14 amino acids. The CDR3 DNA sequence: TGCGCCAGCAGCCAAGAGGCAATCCCCTACGAGCAGTACTTC. This sequence encodes CASSQEAIPYEQYF.

The chain is built from TRBV25-1 and TRBJ1-3, with 8 bases fitting TRBD1. The CDR3 totals 17 residues. Germline V gene lookup returns CDR1 MGHDK and CDR2 SYGVNS. V lost 4 bases, J lost 2 bases, and 10 bases stayed unmatched. For the CDR3, the DNA is TGTGCCAGCAGTGGGGCGTGGACAGGGTTGACTGGAAACACCATATATTTT. It yields the protein CASSGAWTGLTGNTIYF.

The rearrangement joins TRBV10-3 to TRBJ1-1; D is perhaps TRBD1 (5 bases). Trimming stripped 8 bases from V and 1 base from J, with 8 bases between. Germline V gene lookup returns CDR1 ENHRY and CDR2 SYGVKD. The CDR3 consists of 12 residues. The CDR3 DNA sequence: TGTGCCATCCAGGGATCGAACACTGAAGCTTTCTTT. It codes for CAIQGSNTEAFF.

In its sample, this clone was seen once. The V gene is TRBV5-1, the J gene TRBJ1-5, with a weak D call TRBD1 (5 bases). Germline V gives CDR1 SGHRS, CDR2 YFSETQ. The CDR3 extends over 16 amino acids. V shed 4 bases and J shed 6 bases, with 20 bases lying between them. The CDR3 region has the DNA TGCGCCAGCAGCCCCACAGTGGGGGGGTGGACTCAGCCCCAGCATTTT. It is translated as CASSPTVGGWTQPQHF.

This chain links TRBV14 with TRBJ2-7; perhaps TRBD2 as D (6 bases). CDR3 length equals 15 residues. Trimming stripped 4 bases from V and 5 bases from J, with 18 bases between. From germline, CDR1 is SGHDN and CDR2 FVKESK. The CDR3 coding sequence is TGTGCCAGCAGCCTTATGGGGGGTATGTGGCACGAGCAGTACTTC. It codes for CASSLMGGMWHEQYF.

This clone was detected only a few times. The chain employs TRBV7-2 and TRBJ2-1, with D perhaps TRBD1 (6 bases). This CDR3 has 14 residues. Trimming cost V 3 bases and J 4 bases, with 10 bases left between them. The germline CDR1 and CDR2 sequences are SGHTA and FQGNSA. DNA of the CDR3: TGTGCCAGCAGCTTCGGGACAAGATACAATGAGCAGTTCTTC. Encoded protein: CASSFGTRYNEQFF.

V is TRBV10-2 and J is TRBJ1-5, with D tentatively TRBD1 (5 bases). The CDR3 extends over 13 amino acids. From germline, CDR1 is WSHSY and CDR2 SAAADI. V was clipped by 7 bases and J by 3 bases, with 10 bases between them. The CDR3 sequence: CASTPRANQPQHF. The CDR3, as DNA: TGCGCCAGCACCCCCAGGGCCAATCAGCCCCAGCATTTT.

The chain links TRBV7-9 to TRBJ2-3; 10 positions match TRBD1. V gave up 5 bases and J gave up 3 bases; unmatched junction bases: 17. CDR3 size: 19 residues. CDR1 and CDR2 (germline): SEHNR, FQNEAQ (reference sequence). CDR3 DNA sequence: TGTGCCAGCAGCCGGGACAGGGGTGCCCCGGGGGGACTAACAGATACGCAGTATTTT. Protein sequence: CASSRDRGAPGGLTDTQYF. Looking up the rest from reference TRBV7-9 and TRBJ2-3 gives the full variable domain: DTGVSQNPRHKITKRGQNVTFRCDPISEHNRLYWYRQTLGQGPEFLTYFQNEAQLEKSRLLSDRFSAERPKGSFSTLEIQRTEQGDSAMYLCASSRDRGAPGGLTDTQYFGPGTRLTVL.

On this clone: Other DNA sequences in this specimen translate into the identical CDR3. The chain employs TRBV9 and TRBJ2-5; maybe TRBD1 (7 bases). V shed 0 bases and J shed 5 bases, with 11 bases lying between them. The CDR3 consists of 14 residues. CDR1 is SGDLS and CDR2 is YYNGEE in the germline V gene. The CDR3 is CASSVEAGGETQYF. CDR3 nucleotides: TGTGCCAGCAGCGTAGAGGCAGGGGGGGAGACCCAGTACTTC.

The chain couples TRBV21-1 to TRBJ1-1; the table's TRBD1 call for D was not verified on the DNA. TRBV21-1 constitutes a pseudogene. The CDR3 covers 18 residues. The CDR3 loop reads CASSKAETGSSMNTEAFF. CDR3 nucleotides: TGTGCCAGCAGCAAAGCTGAGACAGGGAGTTCGATGAACACTGAAGCTTTCTTT.

This chain's CDR3 is CASSPFQTGDTQYF. CDR3 bases: TGTGCCAGCAGCCCATTTCAGACTGGGGATACGCAGTATTTT. The chain employs TRBV9 and TRBJ2-3; no clear D. Deletions cut 4 bases from V and 6 bases from J, with 15 bases between. CDR1 and CDR2 (germline): SGDLS, YYNGEE. The CDR3 is 14 amino acids.